The present T cell receptor beta chain was sequenced within a study of T cell responses to AZD1222 COVID-19 vaccine (dated by TCRdb to the early 2020s). For the wider study: TCR sequencing was performed for 230 to 250 trial participants, of whom roughly 200 were given two doses of AZD1222 and 26 were given two doses of MenACWY control vaccine. Trial participants were enrolled by age into subgroups of 18-55, 56-69 and 70-plus years, and about 150, 27 and 61 TCR-sequenced participants, respectively, were included in these subgroups. Broad study findings and their caveats: After two AZD1222 doses, spike-specific TCR breadth and depth were significantly higher than at day 0 and than in MenACWY recipients. No day 14 peak-response samples were available, so repertoires were characterized only after the peak T cell response. Most participants were white British and females outnumbered males, and the authors suggested that clonal diversity may have been underestimated. Reportedly, almost half of the unique spike-specific TCRs recognized epitopes lying outside the regions that are mutated in the B.1.351 and B.1.1.7 variants. In the small 56-69-year group, the increase in depth fell short of significance, most likely because of low power. Only a handful of AZD1222 recipients were SARS-CoV-2 seropositive at baseline, limiting conclusions about previously exposed vaccinees. The vaccine-associated CD4 TCRs covered the entire spike protein, and the dominant responses fell in regions 160-218 and 743-854.

According to the germline V gene (reference sequence), CDR1 reads GTSNPN and CDR2 reads SVGIG. V and J lose 3 bases and 4 bases, and a span of 15 bases separates them. From the cysteine through the phenylalanine, the CDR3 covers 14 amino acids. Kept here is only the CDR3 DNA, which spans 42 bases and is read in frame from base 1. For this clone: Its antigen has not been determined. No qualities accompany the bases; no much larger clone lies one base away.

Interpreted using the paper, the time point label stands for: about 28 days (+/-7) after the second vaccine dose. AZD1222 recipients given second doses at about 4 weeks or at about 12 weeks were pooled, since spike-specific TCR depth and breadth were not found to differ between the two schedules. Samples from vaccinated people were obtained from the UK trials COV001 and COV002, which included a single-blind randomized controlled phase 2/3 trial of AZD1222 (ChAdOx1 nCoV-19) in healthy adults. For TCRbeta chain sequencing, PBMC samples from trial participants were taken at day 0 and at day 28 after the second dose. The CDR3 regions of human TCRbeta chains were subjected to immunosequencing. Regarding the original processing steps: Repertoire TCRs were matched against a reference library of SARS-CoV-2-specific TCRs generated with the MIRA antigen-specificity platform. Breadth was defined as the fraction of unique TCRs that were SARS-CoV-2-associated. Depth was defined as the fraction of total T cells that were SARS-CoV-2-associated. Using the MIRA data, each spike-specific TCR was assigned both to the spike region to which the TCR was reactive and to a CD4 or CD8 class. Log10-transformed breadth and depth values were compared by one-way ANOVA with Sidak's multiple comparisons tests. Here the immuneACCESS table is served through TCRdb, limited to in-frame sequences with V and J called. Missing clones are a known gap in these copies; in checked studies unresolved V genes cover under half, and the rest lacks a known reason. V, J and clone size derive from that table, while D and trimming were established from the DNA sequence. This sample comprises around 25,000 clones, 80% to 90% of them detected only once. The top ten clonotypes cover under 35% of the sample.

Recombination connected TRBV30 to TRBJ1-1; there is no confident call for the D gene. Here the sequenced sample was peripheral blood, taken 28 days after the second AZD1222 dose. The TCR was taken from an adult who received the AZD1222 COVID-19 vaccine. The CDR3 protein: CAWRYLTGSTEAFF. The nucleotide sequence is given as TGTGCCTGGAGATATTTGACTGGGAGCACTGAAGCTTTCTTT.